A single sample is the source of the 19 T cell receptor beta chains below, sequenced in a study of T-cell memory formation after mild COVID-19. Via MiXCR, TCRdb re-called the 5' RACE reads, giving one row per CDR3 protein. This table has around 200,000 distinct CDR3 sequences, under 20% appearing once. Sequences were obtained from PBMCs or a T cell subset sorted from them (not recorded which). The receptors stem from a man between 18 and 29 years old who had mild COVID-19 (a few samples of this study predate the infection). Cell type and time point are not known.

This clonotype was counted at least ten times. The V call is TRBV11-2, the J call TRBJ2-2; TRBD2 is a possible D gene (6 bases). The ends were cut back, 2 bases at V and 3 bases at J, with 10 bases in the middle. This CDR3 has 15 residues. CDR1 and CDR2 (germline): SGHAT, FQNNGV. DNA of the CDR3: TGTGCCAGCAGCTTAATAGGGACTGACACCGGGGAGCTGTTTTTT. Translating gives CASSLIGTDTGELFF.

The V call is TRBV20-1, the J call TRBJ1-3; no clear D. Germline V lookup: CDR1 DFQATT, CDR2 SNEGSKA (reference sequence). Trimming stripped 6 bases from V and 4 bases from J, with 7 bases between. CDR3 size: 11 residues. The CDR3 sequence: CSAPEGNTIYF. CDR3 bases: TGCAGTGCCCCCGAAGGAAACACCATATATTTT.

The chain links TRBV5-6 to TRBJ2-5; 12 nucleotides agree with TRBD2. Per germline, CDR1 SGHDT and CDR2 YYEEEE. The CDR3 totals 15 residues. Germline trimming cut 4 bases from V and 7 bases from J; bases unmatched to any gene: 8. The chain's CDR3 is CASSPSTSGGVTQYF. The CDR3 DNA follows: TGTGCCAGCAGCCCTTCGACTAGCGGGGGTGTGACCCAGTACTTC.

The chain carries TRBV5-6 and TRBJ2-3, with 7 nucleotides matching TRBD2. CDR3 length: 16 amino acids. Germline loops: CDR1 SGHDT, CDR2 YYEEEE. V shed 5 bases and J 5 bases; nucleotides not matched to a gene: 14. The CDR3 DNA follows: TGTGCCAGCAGTTTCAGCGGCAGCGGGGTAGAAGATACGCAGTATTTT. It is translated as CASSFSGSGVEDTQYF.

The chain couples TRBV14 to TRBJ2-5; 8 bases match TRBD1. V was clipped by 4 bases and J by 5 bases; unmatched bases: 6. The CDR3 consists of 14 residues. Looked up from germline, CDR1 is SGHDN and CDR2 is FVKESK. CDR3 in DNA: TGTGCCAGCAGCCTGACAGGGGTCCGCGAGACCCAGTACTTC. Protein sequence: CASSLTGVRETQYF.

This clonotype has at least ten counts. The J gene is TRBJ2-1, the V gene TRBV14; 11 bases agree with TRBD2. The germline CDR1 and CDR2 sequences are SGHDN and FVKESK. This CDR3 is built from 19 residues. The V gene end was trimmed by 5 bases and the J gene end by 10 bases; junction bases not matched to a gene: 22. The CDR3 bases are TGTGCCAGCAGCTTATCCCCGGGACTAGCGGTCCCCCTCAATGTGGAGCAGTTCTTC. It is translated as CASSLSPGLAVPLNVEQFF.

V gene TRBV9 combines with J gene TRBJ2-5; D is possibly TRBD1 or TRBD2 (5 bases each). The CDR3 is 15 residues long. In germline, CDR1 is SGDLS, CDR2 YYNGEE. Trimming shortened V by 3 bases and J by 0 bases, and 12 bases separated the two germline ends. For the CDR3, the DNA is TGTGCCAGCAGCGGAGGGACCTTGTACCAAGAGACCCAGTACTTC. Protein sequence: CASSGGTLYQETQYF.

This rearrangement joins TRBV9 to TRBJ1-1, with D maybe TRBD1 (6 bases). Germline CDR1 reads SGDLS; CDR2 reads YYNGEE. The CDR3 extends over 15 amino acids. Trimming removed 4 bases from V and 0 bases from J, with 13 bases in between. DNA for the CDR3: TGTGCCAGCAGCCCCCGGACAGAGATGAACACTGAAGCTTTCTTT. Protein product: CASSPRTEMNTEAFF.

This clonotype has just a few counts. This rearrangement joins TRBV20-1 to TRBJ2-2; TRBD1 agrees at 8 bases. The germline gives CDR1 DFQATT, CDR2 SNEGSKA (reference sequence). The CDR3 sequence is 12 residues long. The J segment lost 7 bases and the V segment lost 5 bases, leaving 3 bases of the junction unmatched. Here the CDR3 reads CSARRGHGELFF. DNA of the CDR3: TGCAGTGCTCGCAGGGGGCACGGGGAGCTGTTTTTT.

The chain uses TRBV12-3 or TRBV12-4 and TRBJ1-2; 12 bases line up with TRBD1. J was trimmed by 7 bases and V by 6 bases; bases with no gene match: 9. The CDR3 is 15 amino acids. In DNA, the CDR3 is TGTGCCAGCAGCGACCGGGACAGGGGGCATGGTGGCTACACCTTC. Amino acids: CASSDRDRGHGGYTF.

A remark on this clonotype: A single base separates this from a much larger clone, so it may be a read error. The chain links TRBV5-6 to TRBJ2-6; D ambiguous. The CDR3 is 16 amino acids. V gave up 4 bases and J gave up 0 bases, with 11 bases separating them. CDR1 and CDR2 from the germline V gene are SGHDT and YYEEEE. CDR3 region: CASSMEQHSGANVLTF. The CDR3 DNA reads as TGTGCCAGCAGCATGGAACAGCACTCTGGGGCCAACGTCCTGACTTTC.

This clonotype has a handful of counts. This rearrangement joins TRBV5-6 to TRBJ1-2; no clear D. The CDR3 runs to 13 residues. The germline gives CDR1 SGHDT, CDR2 YYEEEE. Trimming removed 2 bases at V and 8 bases at J, with 13 bases between. The CDR3 protein is CASSFLSGQGYTF. The CDR3 DNA follows: TGTGCCAGCAGCTTTCTCTCAGGTCAAGGCTACACCTTC.

The chain employs TRBV4-2 and TRBJ2-3; D tentatively fits TRBD1 or TRBD2 (5 bases each). Trimming stripped 1 base from V and 3 bases from J, with 11 bases between. The germline gives CDR1 LGHNA, CDR2 YNFKEQ. The CDR3 sequence is 15 residues long. Written as DNA, the CDR3 is TGTGCCAGCAGCCAAGTTAGGGGAGCGACAGATACGCAGTATTTT. This gives the protein CASSQVRGATDTQYF.

This clonotype turned up a few times. The chain combines TRBV3-1 with TRBJ1-5; D gene uncertain. Per germline, CDR1 LGHDT and CDR2 YNNKEL (reference sequence). Trimming pared 0 bases from V and 5 bases from J, leaving 5 bases between. The CDR3 is 13 residues long. The CDR3, as DNA: TGTGCCAGCAGCCAAGACCTGGATCAGCCCCAGCATTTT. Amino acid sequence: CASSQDLDQPQHF.

The DNA for the CDR3 is TGTGCCAGCTCACCCCTCGGCGAGAAGGGGCTGTTTTTT. This codes for CASSPLGEKGLFF. The V and J genes are TRBV18 and TRBJ1-4; maybe TRBD1 (5 bases). V shed 3 bases and J shed 14 bases, with 16 bases lying between them. This CDR3 region has 13 residues. Germline-derived CDR1 and CDR2 are KGHSH and LQKENI.

This clonotype has ten or more counts. V gene TRBV4-2 combines with J gene TRBJ1-4, with D unresolved. Germline-derived CDR1 and CDR2 are LGHNA and YNFKEQ. The V end was cut by 0 bases, the J end by 4 bases, with 12 bases between. The CDR3 spans 16 residues. This CDR3 is CASSQDRTPNNEKLFF. DNA for the CDR3: TGTGCCAGCAGCCAAGATCGGACTCCTAATAATGAAAAACTGTTTTTT.

This chain joins TRBV20-1 and TRBJ2-3; TRBD2 aligns across 12 bases. There are 17 residues in the CDR3. Germline V gene sequence: CDR1 DFQATT, CDR2 SNEGSKA (reference sequence). V dropped 5 bases and J dropped 2; count of bases not matched to a gene: 11. In nucleotides, the CDR3 is TGCAGTGCTCCTACTAGCGGGGGGCGAATTTTCACAGATACGCAGTATTTT. Protein: CSAPTSGGRIFTDTQYF.

The table lists this clonotype with a few counts. The rearrangement joins TRBV30 to TRBJ1-4, with D perhaps matching TRBD1 (5 bases). Germline-derived CDR1 and CDR2 are GTSNPN and SVGIG (reference sequence). V lost 1 base to trimming and J lost 5 bases, with 11 bases between them. This CDR3 contains 14 residues. The CDR3 region is CAWSAGTSNEKLFF. The CDR3 DNA reads TGTGCCTGGAGTGCCGGGACGTCGAATGAAAAACTGTTTTTT.

This chain links TRBV5-1 with TRBJ2-5; no clear D. V gave up 4 bases and J gave up 0 bases, with 7 bases separating them. CDR3 length: 13 amino acids. The V gene's germline CDR1 is SGHRS and CDR2 YFSETQ. The CDR3 reads CASSDLYQETQYF. The CDR3 DNA reads as TGCGCCAGCAGCGACCTTTACCAAGAGACCCAGTACTTC.